This TCR beta chain was documented in a study of CD8 T cells in ankylosing spondylitis. Germline CDR1 reads MNHEY; CDR2 reads SVGAGI. This CDR3 has 15 amino acids. Trimming removed 4 bases from V and 2 bases from J, with 12 bases in between. This clonotype was detected only a few times. Its target is unknown. Findings and caveats of the study: A TCR beta motif made of fewer than ten highly homologous variants seemed typical of ankylosing spondylitis blood.

TCRdb re-derived calls from the 5' RACE reads in MiXCR, one entry per CDR3 protein. Of about 360,000 distinct CDR3 sequences listed, 20% to 25% were seen once; the top ten hold around 13%. Source material: blood, either unsorted or a sorted T cell fraction (not recorded which). This TCR was sampled from a male donor with ankylosing spondylitis or in good health (not recorded which). V and J are TRBV6-5 and TRBJ1-5; no firm D call. CDR3 DNA sequence: TGTGCCAGCAGTTTCCAGGACTCCCGCAATCAGCCCCAGCATTTT. Encoded protein: CASSFQDSRNQPQHF.